The 6 T cell receptor beta chains below were found in one sample sequenced in a study of T-cell memory formation after mild COVID-19. TCRdb processed the 5' RACE reads anew with MiXCR; each CDR3 protein has one entry. The data show 550,000 to 600,000 distinct CDR3 sequences, 17% seen once. Sequencing was done on a sample of PBMCs or a T cell subset sorted from them (not recorded which). The receptors shown here come from an adult woman who had mild COVID-19 (a few samples of this study predate the infection). Cell type and time point are not known.

The rearrangement links TRBV5-1 to TRBJ1-1, with 8 nucleotides matching TRBD1. Trimming removed 0 bases from V and 2 bases from J; junction bases left unmatched: 9. This CDR3 region has 17 residues. Per the germline V gene, CDR1 is SGHRS and CDR2 is YFSETQ. Here the CDR3 DNA reads TGCGCCAGCAGCTTGGGCCTTAGAGGACAGGGCAACACTGAAGCTTTCTTT. This gives the protein CASSLGLRGQGNTEAFF.

The rearrangement uses TRBV6-6 and TRBJ2-7; D ambiguous. V lost 0 bases and J lost 12, with 18 bases in between. There are 14 residues in the CDR3. Germline CDR1 is MNHNY and CDR2 is SVGAGI (reference sequence). CDR3 sequence: CASSYSNWPDGWYF. CDR3 nucleotides: TGTGCCAGCAGTTACTCGAATTGGCCAGACGGTTGGTACTTC.

This chain connects TRBV7-9 to TRBJ1-1; the D gene is possibly TRBD1 (5 bases). Trimming took 2 bases from V and 5 from J, leaving 15 bases between them. This CDR3 spans 15 amino acids. The germline gives CDR1 SEHNR, CDR2 FQNEAQ (reference sequence). The CDR3 spells CASSLLAGARTEAFF. The DNA for the CDR3 is TGTGCCAGCAGCTTACTCGCCGGGGCCCGGACTGAAGCTTTCTTT. Combining the CDR3 with reference TRBV7-9 and TRBJ1-1 gives the whole variable domain DTGVSQNPRHKITKRGQNVTFRCDPISEHNRLYWYRQTLGQGPEFLTYFQNEAQLEKSRLLSDRFSAERPKGSFSTLEIQRTEQGDSAMYLCASSLLAGARTEAFFGQGTRLTVV.

The chain combines TRBV4-3 with TRBJ2-1, with TRBD1 identical over 9 bases. This CDR3 spans 15 amino acids. J lost 9 bases, V lost 0 bases, and 6 bases had no gene match. The V gene's germline CDR1 is LGHNA and CDR2 YSLEER. CDR3 sequence: CASSQDWGQGTEQFF. Here the CDR3 DNA reads TGCGCCAGCAGCCAAGATTGGGGACAGGGAACTGAGCAGTTCTTC.

The rearrangement joins TRBV29-1 to TRBJ2-7; D possibly corresponds to TRBD2 (6 bases). Germline V gene data show CDR1 as SQVTM and CDR2 as ANQGSEA. V was cut by 6 bases and J by 3 bases, with 15 bases left in between. The CDR3 totals 13 residues. Here the CDR3 reads CSVCPPGDYEQYF. As DNA, the CDR3 is TGCAGCGTCTGTCCCCCGGGGGACTACGAGCAGTACTTC.

This clonotype appeared a few times. V gene TRBV5-1 combines with J gene TRBJ2-7; D gene uncertain. The CDR3 is made up of 13 amino acids. V lost 0 bases and J 7 bases, leaving 11 bases between the germline ends. Germline CDR1 is SGHRS and CDR2 is YFSETQ. DNA of the CDR3: TGCGCCAGCAGCTTGGGTAGCCAGTGGGAGCAGTACTTC. Protein product: CASSLGSQWEQYF.